This TCR beta chain was documented in a study of blood T cell repertoires in COVID-19. Data came from immunoSEQ multiplex PCR; TCRdb stores just in-frame clones and leaves some out. The data show under 110,000 clones, with about 79% seen just once and around 6.2% held by the top ten. V shed 4 bases and J 6 bases; nucleotides not matched to a gene: 12. The germline gives CDR1 MNHNS, CDR2 SASEGT. The CDR3 totals 17 residues. Material for sequencing was peripheral blood. The chain links TRBV6-1 to TRBJ2-3; 11 bases match TRBD2. This sequence was found in a man older than 75 with COVID-19, enrolled during active disease. CDR3 bases: TGTGCCAGCAGTGGCGGCCAACTAGCGGGAGTTGTGGATACGCAGTATTTT. This sequence encodes CASSGGQLAGVVDTQYF.